The clone carrying this TCR beta chain was seen many times. As yet, its antigen is unknown. Using RNA template, CDR3s of TCR alpha and beta were amplified with iRepertoire arm-PCR. MiXCR, run by TCRdb on the multiplex PCR reads, gives a single entry per CDR3 protein. The sample has more than 350,000 distinct CDR3 sequences; 41% are singletons. V was clipped by 0 bases and J by 5 bases, with 11 bases between them. This CDR3 spans 15 amino acids. Per the germline V gene, CDR1 is MNHEY and CDR2 is SVGEGT. This sample stems from a study of glioma-infiltrating T cells. Study-level background: Dexamethasone exposure before glioma surgery was limited to six or fewer days.

General study findings and limits: Patients with low tissue-blood divergence carried a signature set of shared blood CDR3 motifs.

The clonotype originates from a human donor with low-grade glioma or glioblastoma, undergoing nonglioma brain surgery, or in good health (not recorded which). The chain employs TRBV6-2 or TRBV6-3 and TRBJ1-5; D unclear. Sequenced sample: glioma tissue, nonneoplastic brain tissue, or PBMCs (not recorded which). This CDR3 is CASSYSTGNDQPQHF. As DNA, the CDR3 is TGTGCCAGCAGTTACTCGACGGGGAACGATCAGCCCCAGCATTTT.